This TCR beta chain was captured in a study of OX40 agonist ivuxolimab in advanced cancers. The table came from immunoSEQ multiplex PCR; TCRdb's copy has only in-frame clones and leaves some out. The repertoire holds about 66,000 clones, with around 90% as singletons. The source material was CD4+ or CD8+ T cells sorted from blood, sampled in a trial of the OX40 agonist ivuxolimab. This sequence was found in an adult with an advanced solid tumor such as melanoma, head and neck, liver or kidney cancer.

The CDR3 spells CASSLVGQGGLNIQYF. CDR3 sequence (DNA): TGTGCCAGCAGCTTAGTGGGACAGGGTGGCCTAAACATTCAGTACTTC. The chain has TRBV7-8 and TRBJ2-4, with TRBD1 identical over 9 bases. CDR3 length: 16 residues. V shed 1 base, J shed 6 bases, and the junction held 7 bases outside the gene matches. Germline CDR1 reads SGHVS; CDR2 reads FQNEAQ.